This T cell receptor beta chain was identified in a study of metastatic and nonmetastatic thyroid tumors. At the level of the study: Comparison of repertoires was carried out across blood and tumor or nodule tissue from malignant and benign thyroid patients.

Authors' processing steps: A papillary thyroid cancer distant-metastasis classifier was built from CDR3 differences across clinicopathological groups. TCRdb redid the clone calls on the PCR reads using MiXCR. V and J calls and clone size were set by TCRdb, not the authors. This table has some 17,000 clones, 27% appearing once. All patients were untreated before thyroid surgery. V was cut by 8 bases and J by 0 bases, with 8 bases left in between. There are 13 residues in the CDR3. Germline-derived CDR1 and CDR2 are MNHNS and SASEGT. The chain joins TRBV6-1 to TRBJ1-3; D is unresolved. This receptor was obtained from a female donor with papillary thyroid cancer or a benign thyroid nodule (not recorded which). Some clones in this sample may be carry-over from other donors' samples. The sequenced sample consisted of adjacent normal tissue. The CDR3 sequence: CASGKDSGNTIYF. CDR3 DNA sequence: TGTGCCAGCGGGAAGGACTCTGGAAACACCATATATTTT.